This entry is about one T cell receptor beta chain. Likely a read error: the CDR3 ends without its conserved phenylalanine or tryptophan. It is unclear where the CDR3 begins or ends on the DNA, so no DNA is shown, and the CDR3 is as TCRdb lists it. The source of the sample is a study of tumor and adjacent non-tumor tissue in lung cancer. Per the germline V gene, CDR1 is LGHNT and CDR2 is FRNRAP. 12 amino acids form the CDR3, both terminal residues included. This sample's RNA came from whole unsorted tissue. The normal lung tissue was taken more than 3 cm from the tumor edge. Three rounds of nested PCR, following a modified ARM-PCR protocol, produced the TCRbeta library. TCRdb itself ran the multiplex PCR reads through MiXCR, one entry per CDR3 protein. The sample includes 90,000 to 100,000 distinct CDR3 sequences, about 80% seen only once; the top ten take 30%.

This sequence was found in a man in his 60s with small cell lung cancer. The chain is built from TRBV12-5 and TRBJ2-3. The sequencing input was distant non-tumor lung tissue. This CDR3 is CASGHQEDTQFL.